A selection of T cell receptor beta chains follows, all from one sample in a study of beta chain features in type 1 diabetes. Profiled with immunoSEQ multiplex PCR; TCRdb holds only in-frame clones, not every one. The sample includes 250,000 to 300,000 clones, more than 13% seen only once; the top ten take under 0.02%. Sequences were obtained from naive CD4+ T cells from blood. All receptors come from a man aged 25-45 years with type 1 diabetes. Each CDR3 is given with its conserved first and last residue. A D gene is named only where the DNA matches it firmly. Clone size appears in some rows only: once, few, many, or a class for an expanded clone.

J gene	D gene	V gene	clone size	CDR3 protein	CDR3 DNA
TRBJ1-1	-	TRBV5-1	-	CASSLLTGVGTEAFF	TGCGCCAGCAGCTTACTAACAGGAGTGGGCACTGAAGCTTTCTTT
TRBJ2-7	TRBD1	TRBV5-1	-	CASSSGQGNEQYF	TGCGCCAGCAGCTCCGGACAGGGGAACGAGCAGTACTTC
TRBJ1-2	TRBD1	TRBV7-9	-	CASSLPEDGQGHGYTF	TGTGCCAGCAGCCTACCGGAGGACGGACAGGGTCATGGCTACACCTTC
TRBJ2-3	-	TRBV5-1	few	CASSLEDRQYF	TGCGCCAGCAGCTTGGAAGACAGGCAGTATTTT
TRBJ2-4	-	TRBV7-2	few	CASRPDSNIQYF	TGTGCCAGCAGGCCCGACTCAAACATTCAGTACTTC
TRBJ2-6	-	TRBV10-3	-	CAITGFITSSGANVLTF	TGTGCCATCACGGGGTTTATTACTAGCTCTGGGGCCAACGTCCTGACTTTC
TRBJ2-3	TRBD2	TRBV7-2	few	CASSLVRGADTQYF	TGTGCCAGCAGCTTAGTACGGGGGGCAGATACGCAGTATTTT
TRBJ2-3	TRBD2	TRBV7-9	-	CASSSAGGPLDTQYF	TGTGCCAGCAGCTCAGCGGGAGGGCCATTAGATACGCAGTATTTT
TRBJ1-1	TRBD1	TRBV29-1	-	CSGAGTVNTEAFF	TGCAGCGGTGCCGGGACAGTGAACACTGAAGCTTTCTTT
TRBJ2-2	TRBD2	TRBV5-1	few	CASSLPLAGAATGELFF	TGCGCCAGCAGCTTACCACTAGCGGGAGCCGCCACCGGGGAGCTGTTTTTT
TRBJ2-1	-	TRBV7-9	-	CASSLGQDRFF	TGTGCCAGCAGCTTAGGGCAGGATCGGTTCTTC
TRBJ2-1	TRBD2	TRBV28	-	CASSSSGRAGEQFF	TGTGCCAGCAGTTCGAGCGGGAGGGCCGGTGAGCAGTTCTTC
TRBJ2-7	TRBD1	TRBV5-4	few	CASSIGQGQTYEQYF	TGTGCCAGCAGCATTGGACAGGGACAAACCTACGAGCAGTACTTC
TRBJ2-3	TRBD2	TRBV11-2	few	CASSLGGAGGLDTQYF	TGTGCCAGCAGCTTAGGGGGAGCGGGAGGGCTAGATACGCAGTATTTT
TRBJ2-2	-	TRBV29-1	few	CSVASQTNTGELFF	TGCAGCGTTGCATCGCAGACGAACACCGGGGAGCTGTTTTTT
TRBJ1-1	-	TRBV7-2	-	CASSLTLNTEAFF	TGTGCCAGCAGCTTGACTCTGAACACTGAAGCTTTCTTT
TRBJ2-5	TRBD1	TRBV4-1	few	CASSQGDRGFQETQYF	TGCGCCAGCAGCCAAGGGGACAGGGGATTCCAAGAGACCCAGTACTTC
TRBJ2-1	-	TRBV7-2	-	CASSLAPRNEQFF	TGTGCCAGCAGCTTAGCGCCGAGAAATGAGCAGTTCTTC
TRBJ2-3	-	TRBV30	few	CAWSENSGTDTQYF	TGTGCCTGGAGTGAGAATAGCGGCACAGATACGCAGTATTTT
TRBJ2-7	-	TRBV28	-	CASSLGQGTYEQYF	TGTGCCAGCAGTTTGGGGCAGGGGACCTACGAGCAGTACTTC
TRBJ1-2	TRBD1	TRBV28	-	CASTRTGREGYTF	TGTGCCAGCACGCGGACAGGCCGAGAGGGCTACACCTTC
TRBJ2-5	TRBD1	TRBV28	-	CASSLGTGGETQYF	TGTGCCAGCAGTTTAGGAACAGGGGGGGAGACCCAGTACTTC
TRBJ2-3	TRBD2	TRBV6-1	-	CASSVGSEGRGDTQYF	TGTGCCAGCAGTGTTGGGTCCGAAGGGAGGGGAGATACGCAGTATTTT
TRBJ2-2	-	TRBV18	-	CASSFHDIGSNTGELFF	TGTGCCAGCTCATTTCATGACATAGGCTCAAACACCGGGGAGCTGTTTTTT
TRBJ1-5	-	TRBV28	few	CASSLTPGDNQPQHF	TGTGCCAGCAGTTTAACTCCAGGGGACAATCAGCCCCAGCATTTT
TRBJ1-5	-	TRBV30	few	CAWSVQGRQPQHF	TGTGCCTGGAGTGTCCAGGGCAGGCAGCCCCAGCATTTT
TRBJ2-1	-	TRBV28	-	CASSPSSYNEQFF	TGTGCCAGCAGTCCGAGCTCCTACAATGAGCAGTTCTTC
TRBJ1-5	TRBD1	TRBV18	few	CASSPRTGPGGQPQHF	TGTGCCAGCTCACCGCGGACAGGGCCCGGGGGCCAGCCCCAGCATTTT
TRBJ2-7	-	TRBV29-1	-	CSVTGTYEQYF	TGCAGCGTGACAGGGACTTACGAGCAGTACTTC
TRBJ2-1	-	TRBV7-9	once	CASSFPRGDYNEQFF	TGTGCCAGCAGCTTTCCCAGGGGGGATTACAATGAGCAGTTCTTC
TRBJ1-5	-	TRBV6-5	-	CASHATENQPQHF	TGTGCCAGCCATGCGACTGAGAATCAGCCCCAGCATTTT
TRBJ2-1	TRBD2	TRBV5-1	few	CASSPTHATSGNRNEQFF	TGCGCCAGCAGCCCGACTCATGCGACTAGCGGGAATCGCAATGAGCAGTTCTTC
TRBJ1-5	-	TRBV5-1	few	CASSLGQYQPQHF	TGCGCCAGCAGCTTGGGGCAGTATCAGCCCCAGCATTTT
TRBJ2-1	-	TRBV30	few	CAWSALAVSYNEQFF	TGTGCCTGGAGTGCGCTTGCGGTATCCTACAATGAGCAGTTCTTC
TRBJ1-2	-	TRBV7-2	few	CASSPGSIYGYTF	TGTGCCAGCAGCCCCGGGTCTATCTATGGCTACACCTTC
TRBJ2-7	TRBD2	TRBV5-1	-	CASSEGLAGAYEQYF	TGCGCCAGCAGCGAGGGACTAGCGGGAGCGTACGAGCAGTACTTC
TRBJ1-1	-	TRBV30	-	CAWSKGARTEAFF	TGTGCCTGGAGTAAAGGGGCCCGCACTGAAGCTTTCTTT
TRBJ2-6	-	TRBV2	few	CASSEAGATSSGANVLTF	TGTGCCAGCAGTGAAGCAGGAGCCACCAGCTCTGGGGCCAACGTCCTGACTTTC
TRBJ2-1	TRBD2	TRBV30	few	CAWSHAGGGSEQFF	TGTGCCTGGAGTCACGCGGGAGGAGGGAGTGAGCAGTTCTTC
TRBJ2-6	-	TRBV5-1	-	CASSLVAYGIGANVLTF	TGCGCCAGCAGCTTGGTAGCTTACGGGATCGGGGCCAACGTCCTGACTTTC
TRBJ2-1	TRBD2	TRBV5-1	few	CASSLLKGGSSRNEQFF	TGCGCCAGCAGCTTGTTGAAGGGCGGGAGTTCGAGAAATGAGCAGTTCTTC
TRBJ2-5	-	TRBV13	-	CASRLQETQYF	TGTGCCAGCAGACTCCAAGAGACCCAGTACTTC
TRBJ2-2	-	TRBV19	few	CASSPGLPIGGELFF	TGTGCCAGTAGCCCGGGACTCCCAATTGGCGGGGAGCTGTTTTTT
TRBJ2-6	-	TRBV7-6	-	CASSLQGGSGANVLTF	TGTGCCAGCAGCTTACAGGGGGGATCTGGGGCCAACGTCCTGACTTTC
TRBJ2-4	-	TRBV2	few	CASSERTESNIQYF	TGTGCCAGCAGTGAAAGGACAGAGTCAAACATTCAGTACTTC
TRBJ2-6	-	TRBV7-9	-	CASRTGTISSGANVLTF	TGTGCCAGCAGGACCGGGACAATCAGCTCTGGGGCCAACGTCCTGACTTTC
TRBJ2-1	TRBD2	TRBV5-6	-	CASSSTAGTSGILQFF	TGTGCCAGCAGCTCTACCGCCGGGACTAGCGGGATCCTACAGTTCTTC
TRBJ1-2	TRBD1	TRBV9	-	CASSPGTGAWPNYGYTF	TGTGCCAGCAGCCCAGGGACAGGAGCATGGCCTAACTATGGCTACACCTTC